A single T cell receptor (beta chain) is shown here with its context. This clonotype was detected only a few times. What this receptor recognizes is not known. Base qualities are not provided; no much larger clone lies one nucleotide away. The record originates from a study of read filtering for tumor transcriptome and immune sequencing (dated by TCRdb to the early 2020s). For the wider study: Of the patients in the cohort, about 16 were male and over 11 were female, and their mean age was approximately 66 years, with a range of about 40 to 85. By revised international staging, under 10 patients were R-ISS I, about 17 were R-ISS II and roughly 7 were R-ISS III. After DNase treatment, whole-transcriptome libraries were prepared with the TruSeq RNA Access Library Prep Kit. Per sample, about 3.5 to 10.27 million TCR-region mapped reads were obtained with IR-seq, compared with only roughly 80 to 1273 with RNA-seq. TCR repertoires obtained by targeted immune repertoire sequencing and by bulk whole-transcriptome sequencing performed on the same bone marrow samples were compared. As a main aim, a read-filtering strategy for immune repertoire data was addressed, with the specific question being whether clonotypes supported by a single read should be removed. Here is what the overall study found, with its caveats: In IR-seq, roughly four fifths of clonotypes but roughly 3.5% of total reads were represented by single-read clonotypes, whereas in RNA-seq, about 75% of clonotypes and around 40% of reads were represented by single-read clonotypes. The correlation between IR-seq and RNA-seq shared clonotype proportions was increased by removal of single-read clonotypes. IR-seq captured clonotypes at much higher depth and more reliably than RNA-seq, and smaller IR-seq throughput sufficed to identify most shared clonotypes. Rather than purified T cells, the sorted CD138-negative fraction was a mixed bone marrow immune population.

Every patient had bone marrow sampled at the time of active disease. Ficoll-Hypaque density gradient centrifugation was used to isolate the bone marrow mononuclear cells. Myeloma plasma cells were removed and CD138-negative cells were obtained by negative selection following labeling with CD138 magnetic microbeads on a MACS separator. Flow cytometry on an Attune NxT with CD138 antibodies was used to check the purity of the isolated cells. Total RNA was extracted with TRIzol reagent and quantified with a NanoDrop spectrophotometer. For each patient, the CD138-negative bone marrow sample underwent paired RNA-seq and IR-seq. The Immunoverse kit was used to build TCR libraries from 400 ng RNA, with molecular barcoded adaptors covering alpha/delta and beta/gamma chains. TCR library preparation used the same RNA that was used for transcriptome sequencing. Sequencing of TCR libraries was carried out on an Illumina HiSeq 4000 with 2 x 150 cycles. In the authors' own workflow: Using MiXCR, which included quality filtering and error correction, TCR reads were aligned to human V, D, J and C references and then assembled into CDR3 clonotypes. The tcR package in R was used for analysis of clonotype counts and gene usage diversity. For inspection of raw mapping reads, RNA-seq reads were mapped by STAR aligner version 2.5.3a onto GRCh37 of the human genome. To test how sequencing depth affects detected clonotypes, IR-seq fastq files were randomly downsampled with Seqtk 1.3. TCRdb trimmed the raw reads at Q25, called clones with MiXCR and kept productive beta chains. Identical CDR3 proteins give one entry, which carries the most common genes and DNA. TCRdb's processing, not the authors', yielded these V and J calls. The sample includes about 22,000 distinct CDR3 sequences, with around 15% observed a single time. More than 60% of the sample belongs to the ten largest clones.

This sequence was found in a donor older than 35 with multiple myeloma. Sequencing input: a population of CD138-negative cells sorted from bone marrow. Sample cell subset or site, as interpreted from the label and publication: bone marrow mononuclear cells depleted of CD138+ plasma/myeloma cells by negative magnetic selection.

The encoded CDR3 is CASSEVTDTQYF. The DNA is TGTGCCAGCAGTGAGGTGACAGATACGCAGTATTTT. The sequence joins TRBV2 to TRBJ2-3; the D gene cannot be resolved reliably. The CDR3 measures 12 amino acids from cysteine to phenylalanine. Only the CDR3 DNA is retained, 36 bases long and in frame from the first base. V sheds 3 bases and J sheds 3 bases, leaving 4 bases between their ends. As encoded in the germline V gene, CDR1 is SNHLY while CDR2 is FYNNEI. Reference TRBV2 and TRBJ2-3 proteins supply the regions before and after the CDR3; the full variable domain is: EPEVTQTPSHQVTQMGQEVILRCVPISNHLYFYWYRQILGQKVEFLVSFYNNEISEKSEIFDDQFSVERPDGSNFTLKIRSTKLEDSAMYFCASSEVTDTQYFGPGTRLTVL.